Sequencing of this T cell receptor (beta chain) was carried out in a study of blood T cell repertoires in COVID-19. Study-level background: Two consecutive negative NP/OP PCR tests, clearance, or resolved symptoms defined Cohort 3 recovery.

Sequencing was performed with immunoSEQ multiplex PCR; in TCRdb, only in-frame clones are kept and a portion is missing. The table shows 120,000 to 150,000 clones, with 84% occurring only once. Germline V gives CDR1 MNHEY, CDR2 SVGEGT. The V end lost 2 bases, the J end lost 10 bases, and 20 bases lay between the germline ends. The CDR3 covers 15 residues. Sequencing was performed on PBMCs or T cells enriched from blood (not recorded which). The V gene is TRBV6-2 or TRBV6-3, the J gene TRBJ2-5; the D gene is possibly TRBD2 (7 bases). The clonotype was recovered from a man aged 45-65 years in a cohort exposed to, infected with or recovered from COVID-19 (not recorded which). The CDR3 spells CASSYAGAGRDGQYF. In DNA, the CDR3 is TGTGCCAGCAGTTACGCGGGGGCAGGAAGAGACGGCCAGTACTTC.